The rows below give T cell receptor beta chains drawn from one sample of a study of OX40 agonist ivuxolimab in advanced cancers. Method: immunoSEQ multiplex PCR; TCRdb's copy keeps in-frame clones and lacks some. Of about 50,000 clones listed, roughly 91% are singletons. This sample comprised CD4+ or CD8+ T cells sorted from blood, obtained in a trial of the OX40 agonist ivuxolimab. The source is an adult with an advanced solid tumor such as melanoma, head and neck, liver or kidney cancer. Each CDR3 is given with its conserved first and last residue. The order of the fields is D gene, clone size, V gene, J gene, CDR3 DNA, CDR3 protein. A D gene is named only where the DNA matches it firmly. Size is stated for part of the rows, as once, few or many counts, or as a class when the clone is expanded.

>TRBD2|.|TRBV5-1|TRBJ2-1
TGCGCCAGCAGCTTGGCTAGCGGGGGTAATGAGCAGTTCTTC
CASSLASGGNEQFF
>TRBD1|.|TRBV7-6|TRBJ2-7
TGTGCCAGCAGCCTGTCCCTAGACAGGGAATACGAGCAGTACTTC
CASSLSLDREYEQYF
>.|.|TRBV6-5|TRBJ2-5
TGTGCCAGCACCACTCTTGGGGACGAGACCCAGTACTTC
CASTTLGDETQYF
>.|.|TRBV27|TRBJ1-1
TGTGCCAGCAGGCCCTATGGGCCGGGAGGAAACACTGAAGCTTTCTTT
CASRPYGPGGNTEAFF
>TRBD2|.|TRBV27|TRBJ2-1
TGTGCCAGCAGTTTATCCCGGGAGGTCTACAATGAGCAGTTCTTC
CASSLSREVYNEQFF
>TRBD1|.|TRBV7-2|TRBJ2-1
TGTGCCAGCAGCTTAGTATCGGGACAGGGCTATGAGCAGTTCTTC
CASSLVSGQGYEQFF
>TRBD2|once|TRBV7-3|TRBJ2-3
TGTGCCAGCAGCTCACTAGCGGGAGGAATAGATACGCAGTATTTT
CASSSLAGGIDTQYF
>.|.|TRBV27|TRBJ2-1
TGTGCCAGCAGTACAATGGGTGCCGGTAACAATGAGCAGTTCTTC
CASSTMGAGNNEQFF
>.|.|TRBV2|TRBJ1-4
TGTGCCAGCAAGGAACCTCAGGAAAAACTGTTTTTT
CASKEPQEKLFF
>.|.|TRBV14|TRBJ2-5
TGTGCCAGCAGCCCCCACTCTCAAGAGACCCAGTACTTC
CASSPHSQETQYF
>.|.|TRBV10-3|TRBJ1-2
TGTGCCATCAAGCAGGAGTATGAGTATGGCTACACCTTC
CAIKQEYEYGYTF
>.|.|TRBV6-1|TRBJ1-1
TGTGCCAGCAGCCTCCTGACCGGACAGCTCACTGAAGCTTTCTTT
CASSLLTGQLTEAFF
>.|.|TRBV7-6|TRBJ2-1
TGTGCCAGCAGCTTAGGTGTCGAGCAGTTCTTC
CASSLGVEQFF
>.|.|TRBV5-1|TRBJ2-3
TGCGCCAGCGCTATGGCAGTCGTGGCAGATACGCAGTATTTT
CASAMAVVADTQYF
>.|few|TRBV29-1|TRBJ2-7
TGCAGCGTTGTGGGTACCTACGAGCAGTACTTC
CSVVGTYEQYF
>.|.|TRBV2|TRBJ1-6
TGTGCCAGCAGTGAAGCGCTCCGGCAAAATTCACCCCTCCACTTT
CASSEALRQNSPLHF
>TRBD1|.|TRBV7-2|TRBJ1-2
TGTGCCAGCAGCCCAGGGGGATTGGGTGGCTACACCTTC
CASSPGGLGGYTF
>.|medium-sized|TRBV5-8|TRBJ1-6
TGTGCCAGCAGCTTGCCCTGGGCCTTTAATTCACCCCTCCACTTT
CASSLPWAFNSPLHF
>TRBD2|.|TRBV5-4|TRBJ2-7
TGTGCCAGCAGCTTGGAACGGACTAGCAGCTACGAGCAGTACTTC
CASSLERTSSYEQYF
>.|.|TRBV5-1|TRBJ2-3
TGCGCCAGCAGCTTGGCGAAACTCGCAGATACGCAGTATTTT
CASSLAKLADTQYF
>.|.|TRBV10-3|TRBJ1-1
TGTGCCATCAGTGAGACAGGGAACACTGAAGCTTTCTTT
CAISETGNTEAFF
>TRBD2|few|TRBV5-3|TRBJ2-7
TGTGCCAGAAGCTTGGGCCCCGGGACTAACACCTACGAGCAGTACTTC
CARSLGPGTNTYEQYF
>TRBD2|.|TRBV2|TRBJ2-7
TGTGCCAGCATGGGACTAGCGGGATGGCCTGGCGAGCAGTACTTC
CASMGLAGWPGEQYF
>TRBD2|.|TRBV11-2|TRBJ2-1
TGTGCCAGCAGCGGAGTGGCTAGCGGGAGCAATGAGCAGTTCTTC
CASSGVASGSNEQFF
>.|.|TRBV7-2|TRBJ1-2
TGTGCCAGCAGCTACTCCCGGGAGCGGGGCTACACCTTC
CASSYSRERGYTF
>.|.|TRBV11-2|TRBJ2-7
TGTGCCAGCAGCACCATTTACGAGCAGTACTTC
CASSTIYEQYF
>.|.|TRBV30|TRBJ2-7
TGTGCCTGGAGTGGAGGCGGGACCTACGAGCAGTACTTC
CAWSGGGTYEQYF
>TRBD1|.|TRBV6-5|TRBJ1-4
TGTGCCAGCAGTAGCTCAGGGGGCTGGAAAGAAAAACTGTTTTTT
CASSSSGGWKEKLFF
>.|.|TRBV10-3|TRBJ2-5
TGTGCCATCAATGGGGGCACCTCCCTAGAGACCCAGTACTTC
CAINGGTSLETQYF
>.|.|TRBV30|TRBJ1-3
TGTGCCTGGAGCGCAGGGATGGCCCATGAGAACACCATATATTTT
CAWSAGMAHENTIYF
>.|.|TRBV5-1|TRBJ1-2
TGCGCCAGCAGCCTTTCACCAGATAACTATGGCTACACCTTC
CASSLSPDNYGYTF
>TRBD2|.|TRBV5-1|TRBJ2-3
TGCGCCAGCAGCTTGTTTGACGGGAGGGCCACAGATACGCAGTATTTT
CASSLFDGRATDTQYF
>.|once|TRBV11-2|TRBJ1-1
TGTGCCAGCAGCTTAGATCCGAACCAAAACTTTAGGGAAGCTTTCTTT
CASSLDPNQNFREAFF
>.|.|TRBV2|TRBJ1-6
TGTGCCAGCAGCCCCGGCAGAGGCTCCTATAATTCACCCCTCCACTTT
CASSPGRGSYNSPLHF
>.|.|TRBV6-5|TRBJ2-4
TGCGCCAGCAGAACCACAGGGAGTAAAAACATTCAGTACTTC
CASRTTGSKNIQYF
>TRBD1|.|TRBV7-3|TRBJ2-5
TGTGCCAGCAGCCAAGGACAGGGATCAGAGACCCAGTACTTC
CASSQGQGSETQYF
>TRBD1|.|TRBV5-5|TRBJ2-3
TGTGCCAGCAGCTCCCCCCCGGGGACAGGGTCTAGCACAGATACGCAGTATTTT
CASSSPPGTGSSTDTQYF
>.|.|TRBV30|TRBJ2-5
TGTGCCTGGAGCCCTGAGGAGACCCAGTACTTC
CAWSPEETQYF
>TRBD2|.|TRBV7-6|TRBJ2-3
TGTGCCAGCAGCCCCCGACTAGCGGGGGCCCTCACAGATACGCGGTATTTT
CASSPRLAGALTDTRYF
>TRBD2|.|TRBV5-1|TRBJ2-1
TGCGCCAGCAGTCACCCGGGAGGGAATGAGCAGTTCTTC
CASSHPGGNEQFF
>.|.|TRBV18|TRBJ1-3
TGTGCCAGCTCACCCCTGGGACACAATGGAAACACCATATATTTT
CASSPLGHNGNTIYF
>.|.|TRBV6-6|TRBJ2-5
TGTGCCAGCGGGGCTCCGGGACGCCACCAAGAGACCCAGTACTTC
CASGAPGRHQETQYF